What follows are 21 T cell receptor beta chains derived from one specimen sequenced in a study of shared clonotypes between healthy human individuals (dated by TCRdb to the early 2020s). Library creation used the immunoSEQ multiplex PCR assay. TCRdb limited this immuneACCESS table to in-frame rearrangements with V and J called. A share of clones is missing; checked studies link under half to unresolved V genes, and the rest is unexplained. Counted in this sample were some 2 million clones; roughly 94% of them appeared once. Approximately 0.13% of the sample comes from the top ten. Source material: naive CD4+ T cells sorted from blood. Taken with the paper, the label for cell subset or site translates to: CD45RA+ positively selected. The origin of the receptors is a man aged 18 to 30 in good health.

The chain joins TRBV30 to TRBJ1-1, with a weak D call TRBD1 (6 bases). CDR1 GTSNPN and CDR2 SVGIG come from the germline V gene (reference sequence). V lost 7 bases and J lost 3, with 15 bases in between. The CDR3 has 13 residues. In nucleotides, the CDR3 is TGTGCCTCACTACAGAGGACAGACACTGAAGCTTTCTTT. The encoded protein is CASLQRTDTEAFF.

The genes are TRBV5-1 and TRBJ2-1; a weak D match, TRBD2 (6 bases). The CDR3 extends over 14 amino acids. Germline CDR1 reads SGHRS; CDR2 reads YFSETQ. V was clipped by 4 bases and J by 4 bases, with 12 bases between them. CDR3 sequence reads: CASSVRLGYNEQFF. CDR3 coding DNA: TGCGCCAGCAGCGTGCGACTAGGATACAATGAGCAGTTCTTC.

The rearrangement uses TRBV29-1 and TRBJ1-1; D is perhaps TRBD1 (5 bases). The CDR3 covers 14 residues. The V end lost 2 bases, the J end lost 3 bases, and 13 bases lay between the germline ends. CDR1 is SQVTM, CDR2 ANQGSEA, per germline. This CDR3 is CSVELHRRDTEAFF. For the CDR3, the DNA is TGCAGCGTTGAACTTCACAGGAGGGACACTGAAGCTTTCTTT.

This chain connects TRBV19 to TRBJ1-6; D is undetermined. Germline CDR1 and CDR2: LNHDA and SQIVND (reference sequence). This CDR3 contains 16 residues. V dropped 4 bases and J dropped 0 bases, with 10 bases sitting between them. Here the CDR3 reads CASSTTSRSYNSPLHF. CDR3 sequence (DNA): TGTGCCAGTAGTACTACCAGCCGCTCCTATAATTCACCCCTCCACTTT. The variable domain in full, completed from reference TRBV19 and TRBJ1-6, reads DGGITQSPKYLFRKEGQNVTLSCEQNLNHDAMYWYRQDPGQGLRLIYYSQIVNDFQKGDIAEGYSVSREKKESFPLTVTSAQKNPTAFYLCASSTTSRSYNSPLHFGNGTRLTVT.

The CDR3 sequence is CSVGRDRVSGELFF. The CDR3 DNA is TGCAGCGTTGGCCGGGACAGGGTGTCCGGGGAGCTGTTTTTT. This chain joins TRBV29-1 and TRBJ2-2, with 9 bases identical to TRBD1. Trimming at V came to 4 bases and at J to 6 bases, leaving 6 bases not matched to a gene. The V gene's germline CDR1 is SQVTM and CDR2 ANQGSEA. This CDR3 comprises 14 residues.

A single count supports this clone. CDR3 coding DNA: TGCGCCAGCAGCCAGGCTAGCGGGAGGCGTTACGAGCAGTACTTC. It is translated as CASSQASGRRYEQYF. The rearrangement uses TRBV4-3 and TRBJ2-7, with TRBD2 identical over 11 bases. The V gene's germline CDR1 is LGHNA and CDR2 YSLEER. The CDR3 length is 15 residues. Germline trimming cut 3 bases from V and 4 bases from J; bases unmatched to any gene: 5.

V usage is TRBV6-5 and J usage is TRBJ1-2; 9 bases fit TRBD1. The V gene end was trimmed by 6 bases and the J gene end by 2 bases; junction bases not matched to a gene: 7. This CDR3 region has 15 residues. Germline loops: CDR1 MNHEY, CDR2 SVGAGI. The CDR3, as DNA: TGTGCCAGCAGGGACTATGGGACAGGGAACTATGGCTACACCTTC. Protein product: CASRDYGTGNYGYTF.

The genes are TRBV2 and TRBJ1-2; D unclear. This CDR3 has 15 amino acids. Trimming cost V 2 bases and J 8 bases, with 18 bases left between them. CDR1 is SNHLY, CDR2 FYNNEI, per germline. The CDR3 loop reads CASSEIQAGLEGYTF. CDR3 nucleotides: TGTGCCAGCAGTGAAATTCAGGCCGGATTGGAAGGCTACACCTTC.

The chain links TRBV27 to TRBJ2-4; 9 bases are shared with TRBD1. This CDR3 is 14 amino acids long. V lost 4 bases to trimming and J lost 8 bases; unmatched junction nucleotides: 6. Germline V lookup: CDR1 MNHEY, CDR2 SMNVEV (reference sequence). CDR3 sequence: CASSSGQGGYIQYF. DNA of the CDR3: TGTGCCAGCAGTTCGGGACAGGGTGGATACATTCAGTACTTC.

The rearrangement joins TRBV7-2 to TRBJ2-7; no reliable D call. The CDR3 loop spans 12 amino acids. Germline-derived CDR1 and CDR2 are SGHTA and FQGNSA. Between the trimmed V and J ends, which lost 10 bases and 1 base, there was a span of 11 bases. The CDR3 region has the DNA TGTGCCACCACGGGTCTTTCCTACGAGCAGTACTTC. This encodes CATTGLSYEQYF.

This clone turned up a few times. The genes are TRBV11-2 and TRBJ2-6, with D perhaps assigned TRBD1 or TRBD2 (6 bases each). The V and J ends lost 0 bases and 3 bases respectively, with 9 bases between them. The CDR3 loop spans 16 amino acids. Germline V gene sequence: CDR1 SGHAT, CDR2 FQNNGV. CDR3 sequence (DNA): TGTGCCAGCAGCTTAGAAAGGGGGGTTGGGGCCAACGTCCTGACTTTC. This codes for CASSLERGVGANVLTF. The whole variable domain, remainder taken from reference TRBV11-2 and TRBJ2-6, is EAGVAQSPRYKIIEKRQSVAFWCNPISGHATLYWYQQILGQGPKLLIQFQNNGVVDDSQLPKDRFSAERLKGVDSTLKIQPAKLEDSAVYLCASSLERGVGANVLTFGAGSRLTVL.

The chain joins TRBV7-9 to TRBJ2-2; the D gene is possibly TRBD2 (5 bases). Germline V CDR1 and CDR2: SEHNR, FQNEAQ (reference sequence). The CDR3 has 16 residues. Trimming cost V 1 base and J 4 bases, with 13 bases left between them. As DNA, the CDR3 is TGTGCCAGCAGCTTAGTTGATAGCGTGATCACCGGGGAGCTGTTTTTT. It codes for CASSLVDSVITGELFF. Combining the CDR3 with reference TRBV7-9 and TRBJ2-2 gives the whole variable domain DTGVSQNPRHKITKRGQNVTFRCDPISEHNRLYWYRQTLGQGPEFLTYFQNEAQLEKSRLLSDRFSAERPKGSFSTLEIQRTEQGDSAMYLCASSLVDSVITGELFFGEGSRLTVL.

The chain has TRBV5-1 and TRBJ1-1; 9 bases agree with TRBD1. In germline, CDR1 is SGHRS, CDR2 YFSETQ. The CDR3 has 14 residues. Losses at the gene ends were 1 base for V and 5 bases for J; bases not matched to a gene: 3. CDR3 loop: CASSLTGGFTEAFF. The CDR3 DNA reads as TGCGCCAGCAGCTTGACAGGGGGCTTTACTGAAGCTTTCTTT.

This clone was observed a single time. CDR3 in DNA: TGTGCCAGTAAAAGGACTAGCGGGGGGGCTAGCACCGGGGAGCTGTTTTTT. Translated, it gives CASKRTSGGASTGELFF. This rearrangement joins TRBV2 to TRBJ2-2; TRBD2 agrees at 15 bases. Per germline, CDR1 SNHLY and CDR2 FYNNEI. The CDR3 length is 17 residues. With V trimmed by 9 bases and J by 4 bases, 9 bases remained unmatched.

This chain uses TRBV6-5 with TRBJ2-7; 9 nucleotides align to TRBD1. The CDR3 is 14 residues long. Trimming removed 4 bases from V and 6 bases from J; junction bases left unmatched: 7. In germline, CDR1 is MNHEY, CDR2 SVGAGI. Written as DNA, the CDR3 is TGTGCCAGCAGTTCCGGGACAGGGTCTGCCGAGCAGTACTTC. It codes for CASSSGTGSAEQYF.

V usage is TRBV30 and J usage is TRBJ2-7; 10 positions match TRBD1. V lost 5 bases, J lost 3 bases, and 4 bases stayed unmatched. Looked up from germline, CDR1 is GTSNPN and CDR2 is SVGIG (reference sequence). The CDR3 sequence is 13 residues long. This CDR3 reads CAWEGDRGYEQYF. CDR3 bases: TGTGCCTGGGAAGGGGACAGGGGCTACGAGCAGTACTTC.

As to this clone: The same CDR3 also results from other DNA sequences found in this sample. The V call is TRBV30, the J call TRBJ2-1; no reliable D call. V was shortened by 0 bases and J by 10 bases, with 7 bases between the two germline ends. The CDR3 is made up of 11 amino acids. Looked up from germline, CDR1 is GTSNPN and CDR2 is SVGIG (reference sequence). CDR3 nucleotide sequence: TGTGCCTGGAGTGTAGAGGTCGAGCAGTTCTTC. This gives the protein CAWSVEVEQFF.

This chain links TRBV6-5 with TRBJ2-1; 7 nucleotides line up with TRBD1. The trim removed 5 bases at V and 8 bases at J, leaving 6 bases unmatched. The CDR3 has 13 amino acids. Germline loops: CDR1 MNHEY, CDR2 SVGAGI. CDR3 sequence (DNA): TGTGCCAGCAGTAGGGGGCACAGGGATGAGCAGTTCTTC. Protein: CASSRGHRDEQFF.

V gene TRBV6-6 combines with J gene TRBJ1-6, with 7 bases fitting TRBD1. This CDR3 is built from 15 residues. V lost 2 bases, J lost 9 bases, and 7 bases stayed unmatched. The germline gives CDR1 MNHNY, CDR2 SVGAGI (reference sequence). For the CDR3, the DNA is TGTGCCAGCAGTTACGGGAGGCAGGGGGGTTCACCCCTCCACTTT. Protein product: CASSYGRQGGSPLHF.

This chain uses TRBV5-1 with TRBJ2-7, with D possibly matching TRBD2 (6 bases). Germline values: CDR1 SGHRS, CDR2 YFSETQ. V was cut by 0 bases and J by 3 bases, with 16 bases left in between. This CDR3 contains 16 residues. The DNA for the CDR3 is TGCGCCAGCAGCTTGGGAGGTCAGGGAGGCGTCTACGAGCAGTACTTC. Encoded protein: CASSLGGQGGVYEQYF.

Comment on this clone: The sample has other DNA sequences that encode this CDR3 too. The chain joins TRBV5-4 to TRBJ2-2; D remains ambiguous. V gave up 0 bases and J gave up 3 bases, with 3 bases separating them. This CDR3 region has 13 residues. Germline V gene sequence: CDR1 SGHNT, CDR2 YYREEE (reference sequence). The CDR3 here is CASSLGHTGELFF. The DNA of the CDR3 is TGTGCCAGCAGCTTGGGACACACCGGGGAGCTGTTTTTT. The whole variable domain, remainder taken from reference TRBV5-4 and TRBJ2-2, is ETGVTQSPTHLIKTRGQQVTLRCSSQSGHNTVSWYQQALGQGPQFIFQYYREEENGRGNFPPRFSGLQFPNYSSELNVNALELDDSALYLCASSLGHTGELFFGEGSRLTVL.